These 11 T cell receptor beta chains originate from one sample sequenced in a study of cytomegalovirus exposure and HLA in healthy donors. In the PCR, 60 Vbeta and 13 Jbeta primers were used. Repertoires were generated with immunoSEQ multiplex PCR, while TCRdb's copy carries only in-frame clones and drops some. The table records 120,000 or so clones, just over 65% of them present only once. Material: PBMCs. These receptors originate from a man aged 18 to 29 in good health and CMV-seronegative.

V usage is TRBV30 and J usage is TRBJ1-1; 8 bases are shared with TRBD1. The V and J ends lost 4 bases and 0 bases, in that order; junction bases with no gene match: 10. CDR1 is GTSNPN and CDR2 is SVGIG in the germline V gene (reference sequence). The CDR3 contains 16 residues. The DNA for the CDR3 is TGTGCCTGGACCCGAATTGGACAGGGCTTGAACACTGAAGCTTTCTTT. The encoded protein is CAWTRIGQGLNTEAFF.

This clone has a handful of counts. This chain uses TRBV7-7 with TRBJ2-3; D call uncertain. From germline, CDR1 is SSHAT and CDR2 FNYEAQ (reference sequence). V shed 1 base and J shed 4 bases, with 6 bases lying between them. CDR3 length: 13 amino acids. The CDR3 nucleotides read TGTGCCAGCAGCTTAGGTGAGGCAGATACGCAGTATTTT. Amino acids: CASSLGEADTQYF.

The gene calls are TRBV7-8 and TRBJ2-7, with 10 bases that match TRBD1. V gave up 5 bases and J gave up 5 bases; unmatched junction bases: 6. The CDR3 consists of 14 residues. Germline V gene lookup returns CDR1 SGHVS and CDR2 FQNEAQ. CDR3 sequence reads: CASSPGTGANEQYF. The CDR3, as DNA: TGTGCCAGCAGCCCAGGGACAGGGGCTAACGAGCAGTACTTC.

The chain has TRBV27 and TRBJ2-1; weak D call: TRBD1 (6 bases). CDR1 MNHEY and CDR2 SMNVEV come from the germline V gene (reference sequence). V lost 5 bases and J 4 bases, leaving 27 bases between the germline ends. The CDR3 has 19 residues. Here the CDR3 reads CASSARTDFGYGRYNEQFF. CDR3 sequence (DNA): TGTGCCAGCAGTGCCAGGACAGACTTTGGGTATGGGCGTTACAATGAGCAGTTCTTC.

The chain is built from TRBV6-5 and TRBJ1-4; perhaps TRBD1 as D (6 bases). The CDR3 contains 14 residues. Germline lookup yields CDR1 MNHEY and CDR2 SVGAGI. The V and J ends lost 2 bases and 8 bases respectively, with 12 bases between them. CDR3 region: CASSYRGGREKLFF. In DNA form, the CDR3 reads TGTGCCAGCAGTTACAGGGGGGGGCGAGAAAAACTGTTTTTT.

CDR3 coding DNA: TGCGCCAGCAGCCTACAGGGACAGGGCGGCTATGGCTACACCTTC. It yields the protein CASSLQGQGGYGYTF. V gene TRBV5-1 combines with J gene TRBJ1-2; 9 nucleotides align to TRBD1. The CDR3 is made up of 15 amino acids. The ends lost 4 bases at V and 4 bases at J; junction bases unmatched: 8. Germline CDR1 and CDR2: SGHRS and YFSETQ.

The CDR3 sequence: CASKPPAATGELFF. CDR3 sequence (DNA): TGTGCCAGCAAGCCCCCGGCGGCCACCGGGGAGCTGTTTTTT. This chain joins TRBV7-9 and TRBJ2-2; D is undetermined. CDR1 and CDR2 (germline): SEHNR, FQNEAQ (reference sequence). The CDR3 loop spans 14 amino acids. Between the trimmed V and J ends, which lost 7 bases and 4 bases, there was a span of 13 bases. Filled out from reference TRBV7-9 and TRBJ2-2, the complete variable domain reads DTGVSQNPRHKITKRGQNVTFRCDPISEHNRLYWYRQTLGQGPEFLTYFQNEAQLEKSRLLSDRFSAERPKGSFSTLEIQRTEQGDSAMYLCASKPPAATGELFFGEGSRLTVL.

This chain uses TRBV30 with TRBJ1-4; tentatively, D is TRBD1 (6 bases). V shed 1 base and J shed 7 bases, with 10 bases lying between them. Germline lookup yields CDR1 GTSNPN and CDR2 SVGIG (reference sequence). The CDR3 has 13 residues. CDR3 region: CAWSEQGPEKLFF. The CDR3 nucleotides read TGTGCCTGGAGTGAACAGGGACCTGAAAAACTGTTTTTT.

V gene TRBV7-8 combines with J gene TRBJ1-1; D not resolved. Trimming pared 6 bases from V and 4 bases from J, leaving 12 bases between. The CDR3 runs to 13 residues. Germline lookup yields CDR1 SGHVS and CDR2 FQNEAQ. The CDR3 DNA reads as TGTGCCAGCAGAAACGGTCGGGGCACTGAAGCTTTCTTT. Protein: CASRNGRGTEAFF.

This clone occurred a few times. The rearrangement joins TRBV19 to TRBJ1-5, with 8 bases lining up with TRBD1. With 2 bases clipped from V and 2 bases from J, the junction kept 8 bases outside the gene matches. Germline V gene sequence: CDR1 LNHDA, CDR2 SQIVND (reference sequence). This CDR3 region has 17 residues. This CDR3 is CASSIWGGQGGNQPQHF. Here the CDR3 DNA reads TGTGCCAGTAGTATATGGGGCGGACAGGGCGGCAATCAGCCCCAGCATTTT.

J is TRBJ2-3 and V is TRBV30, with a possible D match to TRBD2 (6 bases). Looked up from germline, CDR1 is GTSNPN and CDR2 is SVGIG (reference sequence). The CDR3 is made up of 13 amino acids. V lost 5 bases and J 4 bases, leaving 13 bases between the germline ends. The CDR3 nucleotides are TGTGCCTGGTCGACGGGAGTGGCAGATACGCAGTATTTT. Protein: CAWSTGVADTQYF.